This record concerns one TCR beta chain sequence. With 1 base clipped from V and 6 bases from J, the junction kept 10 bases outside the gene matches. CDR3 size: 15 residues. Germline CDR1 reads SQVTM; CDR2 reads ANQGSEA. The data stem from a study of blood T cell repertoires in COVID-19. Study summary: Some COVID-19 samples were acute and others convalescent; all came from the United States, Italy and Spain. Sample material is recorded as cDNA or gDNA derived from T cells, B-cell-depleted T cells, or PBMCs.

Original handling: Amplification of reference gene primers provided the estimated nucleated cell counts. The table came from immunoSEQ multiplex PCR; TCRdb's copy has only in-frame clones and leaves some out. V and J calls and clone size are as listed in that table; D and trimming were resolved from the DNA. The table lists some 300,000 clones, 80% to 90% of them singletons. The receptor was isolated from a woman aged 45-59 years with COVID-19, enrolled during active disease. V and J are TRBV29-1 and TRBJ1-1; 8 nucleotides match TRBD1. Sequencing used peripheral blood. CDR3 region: CSVEGAYRGSAEAFF. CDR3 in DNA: TGCAGCGTTGAAGGGGCTTACAGGGGGAGCGCTGAAGCTTTCTTT. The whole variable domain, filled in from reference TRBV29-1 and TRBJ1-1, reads SAVISQKPSRDICQRGTSLTIQCQVDSQVTMMFWYRQQPGQSLTLIATANQGSEATYESGFVIDKFPISRPNLTFSTLTVSNMSPEDSSIYLCSVEGAYRGSAEAFFGQGTRLTVV.